What follows are 3 T cell receptor beta chains derived from one specimen sequenced in a study of graft-versus-host responses after intestinal transplantation. The table came from immunoSEQ multiplex PCR; TCRdb's copy has only in-frame clones and leaves some out. The sample has some 86,000 clones, about 90% seen once. Antigens of these TCRs are unknown. This sample comprised unstimulated CD8+ T cells sorted from spleen or lymph node cells, obtained before intestinal transplant. The receptors derive from a human donor who received an intestinal transplant.

This chain links TRBV5-1 with TRBJ2-1; D might be TRBD1 or TRBD2, each matching 5 bases. The CDR3 contains 13 residues. The germline V gene has CDR1 SGHRS and CDR2 YFSETQ. Deletions cut 1 base from V and 6 bases from J, with 8 bases between. The CDR3 bases are TGCGCCAGCAGCTTGTGGGACGGCAATGAGCAGTTCTTC. This gives the protein CASSLWDGNEQFF.

The rearrangement joins TRBV7-9 to TRBJ2-7; possibly TRBD1 for D (5 bases). V was clipped by 4 bases and J by 3 bases, with 7 bases between them. The CDR3 has 12 residues. Germline V gene data show CDR1 as SEHNR and CDR2 as FQNEAQ (reference sequence). CDR3 coding DNA: TGTGCCAGCAGCTCCCAGGGCTACGAGCAGTACTTC. It encodes CASSSQGYEQYF. Supplemented by reference TRBV7-9 and TRBJ2-7, the full variable domain reads DTGVSQNPRHKITKRGQNVTFRCDPISEHNRLYWYRQTLGQGPEFLTYFQNEAQLEKSRLLSDRFSAERPKGSFSTLEIQRTEQGDSAMYLCASSSQGYEQYFGPGTRLTVT.

This sequence joins TRBV9 and TRBJ2-7; the D gene is possibly TRBD2 (5 bases). CDR3 length: 15 residues. Germline V gives CDR1 SGDLS, CDR2 YYNGEE. Trimming removed 0 bases at V and 5 bases at J, with 15 bases between. CDR3 sequence (DNA): TGTGCCAGCAGCGTAGGCGGAAACCCCGGGGACGAGCAGTACTTC. It specifies CASSVGGNPGDEQYF.